One and the same sample provided the 7 T cell receptor beta chains below, sequenced in a study of blood T cell repertoires in COVID-19. Data came from immunoSEQ multiplex PCR; TCRdb stores just in-frame clones and leaves some out. The table includes roughly 410,000 clones, 70% to 90% detected once. The sequenced material came from peripheral blood. The receptors come from a woman between 55 and 75 years old with COVID-19, enrolled during active disease.

The chain recombines TRBV5-8 with TRBJ1-5; 10 nucleotides line up with TRBD1. From germline, CDR1 is SGHTS and CDR2 YDEGEE. The CDR3 length is 18 residues. The J segment lost 0 bases and the V segment lost 0 bases, leaving 6 bases of the junction unmatched. CDR3 sequence reads: CASSLDRDRGYSNQPQHF. As DNA, the CDR3 is TGTGCCAGCAGCTTGGACCGGGACAGGGGCTATAGCAATCAGCCCCAGCATTTT.

The chain combines TRBV14 with TRBJ2-2, with a tentative D call TRBD1 (6 bases). V shed 5 bases and J shed 4 bases, with 17 bases lying between them. The CDR3 length is 16 residues. Germline CDR1 SGHDN, CDR2 FVKESK. The DNA of the CDR3 is TGTGCCAGCAGCTCGCACAGGGTCGGTGGCACCGGGGAGCTGTTTTTT. Protein: CASSSHRVGGTGELFF.

The gene calls are TRBV27 and TRBJ1-2; TRBD1 matches 8 bases. This CDR3 comprises 17 residues. In germline, CDR1 is MNHEY, CDR2 SMNVEV (reference sequence). With 7 bases clipped from V and 1 base from J, the junction kept 14 bases outside the gene matches. The CDR3, as DNA: TGTGCCAGCACCCCGGGGACAGGCAAGCCGGGTAACTATGGCTACACCTTC. The encoded protein is CASTPGTGKPGNYGYTF.

V gene TRBV5-4 combines with J gene TRBJ1-6; weak D call: TRBD1 (6 bases). V lost 5 bases and J lost 10, with 13 bases in between. The germline gives CDR1 SGHNT, CDR2 YYREEE (reference sequence). The CDR3 has 13 residues. CDR3 residues: CASSPEQGSPLHF. The DNA of the CDR3 is TGTGCCAGCAGTCCTGAACAGGGATCACCCCTCCACTTT.

In its sample, this clone was seen once. The chain links TRBV18 to TRBJ1-2; TRBD1 aligns across 8 bases. The CDR3 is 15 amino acids. V lost 1 base, J lost 3 bases, and 4 bases stayed unmatched. From germline, CDR1 is KGHSH and CDR2 LQKENI. The CDR3 sequence is CASSPLQGADYGYTF. Written as DNA, the CDR3 is TGTGCCAGCTCACCACTTCAGGGGGCTGACTATGGCTACACCTTC.

The gene calls are TRBV15 and TRBJ1-2, with D possibly being TRBD1 (5 bases). CDR1 and CDR2 (germline): LNHNV, YYDKDF (reference sequence). V lost 0 bases, J lost 3 bases, and 17 bases lay in between. The CDR3 contains 17 residues. As DNA, the CDR3 is TGTGCCACCAGCAGAGATTTGTACAGGAAAGAAGACTATGGCTACACCTTC. This sequence encodes CATSRDLYRKEDYGYTF.

The V call is TRBV10-2, the J call TRBJ2-1, with D tentatively TRBD1 (6 bases). The CDR3 has 17 amino acids. Germline CDR1 is WSHSY and CDR2 is SAAADI. Trimming took off 6 bases at V and 1 base at J, with 19 bases between the two ends. CDR3: CASSGEFGQISYNEQFF. The CDR3 region has the DNA TGCGCCAGCAGCGGAGAATTCGGACAGATATCCTACAATGAGCAGTTCTTC.